The rows below give T cell receptor beta chains drawn from one sample of a study of HIV-infected patients and healthy controls. Using its own MiXCR run on the 5' RACE reads, TCRdb lists one record per CDR3 protein. The sample lists 9,000 to 9,500 distinct CDR3 sequences, about 6% seen once, with approximately 7.7% in the top ten. Material for sequencing was blood. All receptors derive from an adult in good health. Both conserved end residues are part of each CDR3. The D gene is left open where the match is weak. Some rows have no size entry. The others give once, few or many, or a class for an expanded clone.

TRBV7-2	TRBJ2-3	medium-sized	TRBD2	TGTGCCAGCAGCTTGGGGACTAGCGTATTAACAGATACGCAGTATTTT	CASSLGTSVLTDTQYF
TRBV7-2	TRBJ2-3	medium-sized	TRBD2	TGTGCCAGCAGTATTAGCGGGGGCCCCACAGATACGCAGTATTTT	CASSISGGPTDTQYF
TRBV6-4	TRBJ2-2	many	.	TGTGCCAGCAGTGTTACTCGTAACACCGGGGAGCTGTTTTTT	CASSVTRNTGELFF
TRBV27	TRBJ2-1	many	.	TGTGCCAGCAGTCCACCATACCGGGTCGATCGGCAGTTCTTC	CASSPPYRVDRQFF
TRBV27	TRBJ2-1	.	.	TGTGCCAGCAGTTTATTAGCTAGTAGTGAGCAGTTCTTC	CASSLLASSEQFF
TRBV11-2	TRBJ1-2	few	.	TGTGCCAGCAGCTTATTCTCCGCTGGGTATGGCTACACCTTC	CASSLFSAGYGYTF
TRBV5-1	TRBJ1-5	many	.	TGCGCCAGCAGCTTAACGGGGGGCAATCAGCCCCAGCATTTT	CASSLTGGNQPQHF
TRBV7-2	TRBJ1-3	medium-sized	TRBD1	TGTGCCAGCAGCTTGACAGGGGGCGCTTCTGGAAACACCATATATTTT	CASSLTGGASGNTIYF
TRBV7-7	TRBJ1-5	medium-sized	.	TGTGCCAGCAGCTTAGATTTTCCACGGGCGTCGCCCCAGCATTTT	CASSLDFPRASPQHF
TRBV29-1	TRBJ2-1	many	TRBD2	TGCAGCGTTGAAGGATTAGCGGGTGACAATGAGCAGTTCTTC	CSVEGLAGDNEQFF
TRBV2	TRBJ2-5	many	TRBD2	TGTGCCAGCACTAGGACTAGCGGGGAACAGACCCAGTACTTC	CASTRTSGEQTQYF
TRBV12-3/TRBV12-4	TRBJ1-6	few	.	TGTGCCAGCAGTCCTTGGTGGGGCTATTATTCACCCCTCCACTTT	CASSPWWGYYSPLHF
TRBV19	TRBJ2-7	many	.	TGTGCCAGTACCCCAGGGGTAGGGGAGTCGAGCTACGAGCAGTACTTC	CASTPGVGESSYEQYF
TRBV3-1	TRBJ2-7	medium-sized	.	TGTGCCAGCAGCCAGGACACCCTTTCTAGCGATCAGTACTTC	CASSQDTLSSDQYF
TRBV6-6	TRBJ1-5	many	TRBD1	TGTGCCAGCAGTTACTCGACAGGACAGGGGTCAAGTCAGCCCCAGCATTTT	CASSYSTGQGSSQPQHF
TRBV27	TRBJ1-2	medium-sized	TRBD1	TGTGCCAGCAGTACACAGGGGGCGAACTATGGCTACACCTTC	CASSTQGANYGYTF
TRBV7-9	TRBJ2-1	medium-sized	TRBD2	TGTGCCAGCAGCTTACACGGACTAGCGGACTACAATGAGCAGTTCTTC	CASSLHGLADYNEQFF
TRBV24-1	TRBJ2-1	many	TRBD2	TGTGCCACCAGTGAGGGGACTAGCGGGAGAGGATACAATGAGCAGTTCTTC	CATSEGTSGRGYNEQFF
TRBV10-3	TRBJ2-1	medium-sized	TRBD2	TGTGCCATCAGGGCGGGGGGCTCCTACAATGAGCAGTTCTTC	CAIRAGGSYNEQFF
TRBV6-5	TRBJ1-1	many	.	TGTGCCAGCAGTTACGGCCAGCTGAACACTGAAGCTTTCTTT	CASSYGQLNTEAFF
TRBV7-2	TRBJ2-5	few	.	TGTGCCAGCAGCCCTTTATCCGCGGGAGAGACCCAGTACTTC	CASSPLSAGETQYF
TRBV20-1	TRBJ1-5	many	TRBD1	TGCAGTCCGACAGGGAGAAGCAATCAGCCCCAGCATTTT	CSPTGRSNQPQHF
TRBV7-2	TRBJ2-6	many	.	TGTGCCAGCAGCAAGTCCCCCCGTGGAGGGGCCAACGTCCTGACTTTC	CASSKSPRGGANVLTF
TRBV10-3	TRBJ2-2	.	.	TGTGCCACCAAACTGATCGCCCAGAACACCGGGGAGCTGTTTTTT	CATKLIAQNTGELFF
TRBV7-2	TRBJ2-7	.	.	TGTGCCAGCAGCTTAGAAGCCTTTAGCTCCTACGAGCAGTACTTC	CASSLEAFSSYEQYF
TRBV7-6	TRBJ2-7	.	.	TGTGCCAGCAGCCCCGGGGTGGTCAGGGCCTTAGACTATTCCTACGAGCAGTACTTC	CASSPGVVRALDYSYEQYF
TRBV7-3	TRBJ1-6	many	.	TGTGCCAGCAGCTTTGGGGGAATTAATTCACCCCTCCACTTT	CASSFGGINSPLHF
TRBV15	TRBJ1-1	medium-sized	.	TGTGCCACCAGCAGTGAAGGAGCGGACACTGAAGCTTTCTTT	CATSSEGADTEAFF
TRBV7-9	TRBJ1-2	medium-sized	.	TGTGCCAGCAGTCTTGGGGGCTATGGCTACACCTTC	CASSLGGYGYTF
TRBV15	TRBJ2-3	many	TRBD1	TGTGCCACCAGCAGAGATACAGGGGGAACAGATACGCAGTATTTT	CATSRDTGGTDTQYF
TRBV7-2	TRBJ2-1	many	TRBD1	TGTGCCAGCAGCTTAAGGGGGCGAAGGTCCTACAATGAGCAGTTCTTC	CASSLRGRRSYNEQFF
TRBV7-9	TRBJ1-1	medium-sized	TRBD1	TGTGCCAGCAGCCCAGAGACAGGGGATAGGCTGAACACTGAAGCTTTCTTT	CASSPETGDRLNTEAFF
TRBV5-1	TRBJ2-5	medium-sized	.	TGCGCCAGCAGCTTGGTGCAGGATCAAGAGACCCAGTACTTC	CASSLVQDQETQYF
TRBV7-8	TRBJ2-1	many	.	TGTGCCAGCAGCTCGATGGGATATGAGCAGTTCTTC	CASSSMGYEQFF
TRBV2	TRBJ1-2	many	.	TGTGCCAGCAACCCCGCCAGCTATGGCTACACCTTC	CASNPASYGYTF
TRBV30	TRBJ2-4	medium-sized	TRBD1	TGTGCCTTGGCCCGACCCGGGACAGGGTCCATTCAGTACTTC	CALARPGTGSIQYF
TRBV5-4	TRBJ2-3	few	.	TGTGCCAGCAGCCCGAGAGCTGGGGGTTTCGCAGATACGCAGTATTTT	CASSPRAGGFADTQYF
TRBV5-1	TRBJ2-2	.	.	TGCGCCAGCAGCCGAAACGGCGGGGAGCTGTTTTTT	CASSRNGGELFF
TRBV18	TRBJ1-2	medium-sized	TRBD1	TGTGCCAGCTCACCATATCGGACAGGGGGCCGGGACTATGGCTACACCTTC	CASSPYRTGGRDYGYTF
TRBV20-1	TRBJ1-1	.	.	TGCAGTGCTAGAGCCTCAACGGGAGAGAACACTGAAGCTTTCTTT	CSARASTGENTEAFF
TRBV7-2	TRBJ1-1	medium-sized	.	TGTGCCAGCAGCTTACGAGGGAACACTGAAGCTTTCTTT	CASSLRGNTEAFF
TRBV12-3/TRBV12-4	TRBJ1-2	medium-sized	TRBD1	TGTGCCAGCAAGAGGACAGGGGATTACTATGGCTACACCTTC	CASKRTGDYYGYTF
TRBV3-1	TRBJ2-2	medium-sized	.	TGTGCCAGCAGCCAGGACTATCTTACCGGGGAGCTGTTTTTT	CASSQDYLTGELFF
TRBV18	TRBJ1-2	many	.	TGTGCCGGCCGGGGCGATGTTTATGGCTACACCTTC	CAGRGDVYGYTF
TRBV10-3	TRBJ2-2	many	TRBD1	TGTGCCATCAGTCCCGGGACAGGGGTAAACACCGGGGAGCTGTTTTTT	CAISPGTGVNTGELFF
TRBV9	TRBJ2-1	many	TRBD2	TGTGCCAGCAGCGTAGGCGGGAGCGCCTACAATGAGCAGTTCTTC	CASSVGGSAYNEQFF
TRBV3-1	TRBJ2-1	.	TRBD2	TGTGCCAGCAGCCCCCCTAGCGGGATCAATGAGCAGTTCTTC	CASSPPSGINEQFF
TRBV7-9	TRBJ2-5	many	.	TGTGCCAGCAGCTTATCGGGGAATAGCCAGTACTTC	CASSLSGNSQYF
TRBV7-9	TRBJ2-5	many	TRBD2	TGTGCCAGCAGCTTAGTCGGGACTACAGTTGAGACCCAGTACTTC	CASSLVGTTVETQYF
TRBV20-1	TRBJ2-3	medium-sized	TRBD2	TGCAGTGCGGGGGGCGGTAGCGGGAGGGCCAGAGATACGCAGTATTTT	CSAGGGSGRARDTQYF
TRBV7-2	TRBJ2-2	many	.	TGTGCCAGCAGCTTAGCTCCCGGGGCGATCACCGGGGAGCTGTTTTTT	CASSLAPGAITGELFF
TRBV13	TRBJ2-3	medium-sized	.	TGTGCCAGCAGCCGATTCACAGATACGCAGTATTTT	CASSRFTDTQYF
TRBV28	TRBJ2-7	medium-sized	.	TGTGCCAGCAGTTTCCACGAGCAGTACTTC	CASSFHEQYF
TRBV12-3/TRBV12-4	TRBJ2-5	few	.	TGTGCCAGCAGCAGGGTCCCGGAGACCCAGTACTTC	CASSRVPETQYF
TRBV7-9	TRBJ1-5	medium-sized	.	TGTGCCAGCAGCTTAGCCAACGGCAATCAGCCCCAGCATTTT	CASSLANGNQPQHF